A selection of T cell receptor beta chains follows, all from one sample in a study of blood T cell repertoires in COVID-19. TCRdb's copy holds only in-frame clones and misses some; the assay was immunoSEQ multiplex PCR. The sample lists a few hundred thousand clones; roughly nine tenths were seen once. Specimen: PBMCs or T cells enriched from blood (not recorded which). These receptors were obtained from a woman under 40 who had recovered from COVID-19. Both conserved end residues are part of each CDR3. D genes are given only for firm matches. A row's size may be missing; if present it is once, few, many or a size class.

V gene	J gene	D gene	clone size	CDR3 DNA	CDR3 protein
TRBV28	TRBJ1-6	-	-	TGTGCCAGCGGGGAGCTGGTCAGCAGATTTCCGAATTCACCCCTCCACTTT	CASGELVSRFPNSPLHF
TRBV12-3/TRBV12-4	TRBJ2-1	-	-	TGTGCCAGCAGTCGAAACAGCTACAATGAGCAGTTCTTC	CASSRNSYNEQFF
TRBV3-1/TRBV3-2	TRBJ2-3	-	-	TGTGCCAGCAGCCCGAGGCGAGAATCTCCAGATACGCAGTATTTT	CASSPRRESPDTQYF
TRBV28	TRBJ1-5	-	-	TGTGCCGATGGCACTAGCAATCAGCCCCAGCATTTT	CADGTSNQPQHF
TRBV7-9	TRBJ1-1	TRBD1	few	TGTGCCAGCAGCCCAGGACAGGGGTCGGCTTTCTTT	CASSPGQGSAFF
TRBV7-8	TRBJ1-1	-	-	TGTGCCAGCAGCCCTCGGGTGAACACTGAAGCTTTCTTT	CASSPRVNTEAFF
TRBV7-9	TRBJ2-1	-	-	TGTGCCAGCAGCGCCCGTCAGGGGGCGGGGGTAGCCTACAATGAGCAGTTCTTC	CASSARQGAGVAYNEQFF
TRBV5-1	TRBJ2-3	TRBD2	-	TGCGCCAGCAGCCCCCTAGGCGGGGGGGTTTGGGATACGCAGTATTTT	CASSPLGGGVWDTQYF
TRBV5-1	TRBJ2-2	TRBD2	-	TGCGCCAGCAGTCGGGGGGGAAACCCGAACACCGGGGAGCTGTTTTTT	CASSRGGNPNTGELFF
TRBV29-1	TRBJ2-1	-	few	TGCAGCGTTGAAGGGAGGGGTTTGAATGAGCAGTTCTTC	CSVEGRGLNEQFF
TRBV6-5	TRBJ2-2	TRBD2	-	TGTGCCAGCAGTTGGGGACTAGCGGGCTACACCGGGGAGCTGTTTTTT	CASSWGLAGYTGELFF
TRBV11-2	TRBJ2-2	TRBD1	-	TGTGCCAGCAGCTTAGATGGGGAGACAGGGTACACCGGGGAGCTGTTTTTT	CASSLDGETGYTGELFF
TRBV9	TRBJ1-1	-	-	TGTGCCAGCAGCGTAGGGTGGGGAGGGAACTCTGAAGCTTTCTTT	CASSVGWGGNSEAFF
TRBV11-2	TRBJ1-6	TRBD1	-	TGTGCCAGCAGCCTGTACAGGGGAAATTCACCCCTCCACTTT	CASSLYRGNSPLHF
TRBV28	TRBJ2-4	-	-	TGTGCCAGCAGGGACTGGGACACTTTAGCCAAAAACATTCAGTACTTC	CASRDWDTLAKNIQYF
TRBV5-1	TRBJ1-6	TRBD1	-	TGCGCCAGCAGCTTCACCGGGACAGGGGCTTCACCCCTCCACTTT	CASSFTGTGASPLHF
TRBV19	TRBJ1-2	-	-	TGTGCCAGTAGTATCGAGTCCTGGAGGGGCCCCGATGGCTACACCTTC	CASSIESWRGPDGYTF
TRBV3-1/TRBV3-2	TRBJ2-7	TRBD1	-	TGTGCCAGCAGCCGAAGTTTTACAGGGGGCGGGATGGCCTACGAGCAGTACTTC	CASSRSFTGGGMAYEQYF
TRBV24-1	TRBJ2-7	TRBD1	few	TGTGCCACCAGTGACCGACAGGGGTACGAGCAGTACTTC	CATSDRQGYEQYF
TRBV5-1	TRBJ2-2	-	-	TGCGCCAGCAGAGGGGGCGGGGAGCTGTTTTTT	CASRGGGELFF
TRBV7-9	TRBJ1-1	-	once	TGTGCCAGCAGCTTACTGGGGCAGGGTGCTTTCTTT	CASSLLGQGAFF
TRBV5-1	TRBJ1-5	-	-	TGCGCCAGCAGCCAGGGTGGCGTGGATCAGCCCCAGCATTTT	CASSQGGVDQPQHF
TRBV27	TRBJ2-3	-	-	TGTGCCAGCAGTTACGCGCCCGGGGGAGGAGATACGCAGTATTTT	CASSYAPGGGDTQYF
TRBV30	TRBJ1-3	-	-	TGTGCCTGGCAGACAGGTAGTTCTGGAAACACCATATATTTT	CAWQTGSSGNTIYF
TRBV27	TRBJ1-4	-	-	TGTGCCAGCAGTTTGACTAGGGGTGATGAAAAACTGTTTTTT	CASSLTRGDEKLFF
TRBV3-1/TRBV3-2	TRBJ2-3	-	-	TGTGCCAGCAGCGCTCCCGGAGATACGCAGTATTTT	CASSAPGDTQYF
TRBV14	TRBJ1-6	TRBD1	once	TGTGCCAGCAGCCATAAGACAGGGCTCTCACCCCTCCACTTT	CASSHKTGLSPLHF
TRBV11-2	TRBJ1-1	-	few	TGTGCCAGCAGCTTCAAAGAGAGCACTGAAGCTTTCTTT	CASSFKESTEAFF
TRBV4-1	TRBJ1-6	TRBD1	-	TGCGCCAGCAGCCAAGAAGGGACAGCGTCCTTACTCCGTTCACCCCTCCACTTT	CASSQEGTASLLRSPLHF
TRBV5-1	TRBJ2-5	TRBD2	-	TGCGCCAGCAGCTTGGACGCGGGGGGCGAAGAGACCCAGTACTTC	CASSLDAGGEETQYF
TRBV28	TRBJ1-4	-	-	TGTGCCAGCAGTCGGACAAGATCTAATGAAAAACTGTTTTTT	CASSRTRSNEKLFF
TRBV6-5	TRBJ1-6	TRBD1	-	TGTGCCAGCAGTCCGCGGACAGGGAACTCACCCCTCCACTTT	CASSPRTGNSPLHF
TRBV15	TRBJ1-3	-	-	TGTGCCACCAGCAGAGAACGGGGAAACACCATATATTTT	CATSRERGNTIYF
TRBV2	TRBJ1-5	TRBD1	-	TGTGCCAGCAGATCCCGGACAGGGGGCAATCAGCCCCAGCATTTT	CASRSRTGGNQPQHF
TRBV21-1	TRBJ1-5	-	-	TGTGCCAGCACCGAAACCAGAACTGGGCAGGGAAGCAATCAGCCCCAGCATTTT	CASTETRTGQGSNQPQHF
TRBV5-1	TRBJ1-2	TRBD1	few	TGCGCCAGCAGCCCTATGCCGGGACAGCCTAACTATGGCTACACCTTC	CASSPMPGQPNYGYTF
TRBV6-1	TRBJ1-5	TRBD1	-	TGTGCCAGCAGTGATAGAGGGGGCTATCAGCCCCAGCATTTT	CASSDRGGYQPQHF
TRBV7-9	TRBJ2-7	TRBD1	-	TGTGCCAGCAGCTCCGCCGGGACAGGTATGATACGCGAGCAGTACTTC	CASSSAGTGMIREQYF
TRBV29-1	TRBJ1-2	-	-	TGCAGCGTGGCGACAGGAATCTATGGCTACACCTTC	CSVATGIYGYTF
TRBV5-8	TRBJ2-3	-	-	TGTGCCAGCAGCTTGGAAGGGCGGGGAGCAGATACGCAGTATTTT	CASSLEGRGADTQYF
TRBV14	TRBJ1-5	-	-	TGTGCCAGCAGGTTCGGGGGCAATCAGCCCCAGCATTTT	CASRFGGNQPQHF
TRBV30	TRBJ1-5	-	-	TGTGCCTGGAGTCACAAGCGGAGCAATCAGCCCCAGCATTTT	CAWSHKRSNQPQHF
TRBV5-4	TRBJ2-4	-	-	TGTGCCAGCAGCCCTACAGGTCCCGGGCACATTCAGTACTTC	CASSPTGPGHIQYF
TRBV30	TRBJ1-5	-	-	TGTGCCTGGAGTATCGCTACGCGGCGGGGACAGCCCCAGCATTTT	CAWSIATRRGQPQHF
TRBV2	TRBJ2-3	-	-	TGTGCCAGCAGTGAAAGGACTCGGAGCACAGATACGCAGTATTTT	CASSERTRSTDTQYF
TRBV24-1	TRBJ2-3	-	-	TGTGCCACCAGTGATTTGAGGCAGACTTCCACAGATACGCAGTATTTT	CATSDLRQTSTDTQYF
TRBV13	TRBJ1-1	TRBD1	-	TGTGCCAGCAGCCGCAGGACAGGGATGGGACAGGCCACTGAAGCTTTCTTT	CASSRRTGMGQATEAFF
TRBV27	TRBJ1-6	TRBD1	once	TGTGCCAGTTTTAGATCTTGGACAGGGGTTGGTAGGGGTTCACCCCTCCACTTT	CASFRSWTGVGRGSPLHF
TRBV6-5	TRBJ1-5	-	-	TGTGCCAGCAGAACTTATAGCAATCAGCCCCAGCATTTT	CASRTYSNQPQHF